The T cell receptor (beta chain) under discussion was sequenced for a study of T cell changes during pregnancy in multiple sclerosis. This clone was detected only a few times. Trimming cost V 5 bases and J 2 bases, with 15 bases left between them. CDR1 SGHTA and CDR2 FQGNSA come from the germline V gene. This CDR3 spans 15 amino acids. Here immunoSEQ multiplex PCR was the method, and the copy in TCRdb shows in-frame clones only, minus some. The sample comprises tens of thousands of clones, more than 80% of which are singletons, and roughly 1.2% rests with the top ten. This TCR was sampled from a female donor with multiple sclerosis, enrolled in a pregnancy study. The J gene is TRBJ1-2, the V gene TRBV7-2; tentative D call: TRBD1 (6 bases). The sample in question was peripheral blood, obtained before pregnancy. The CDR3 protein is CASSTRQEPNYGYTF. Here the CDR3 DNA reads TGTGCCAGCAGCACCCGACAGGAGCCGAACTATGGCTACACCTTC.